Here is one TCR beta chain with its context. Its cognate antigen has yet to be identified. The record has no base qualities; no much larger clone is one base away. The sample originates from a study of blood T cell repertoires in COVID-19 (dated by TCRdb to about 2020). About the full investigation: Collaborator samples came from the United States, Italy and Spain and covered acute and convalescent phases of COVID-19. The material from the prospective study consisted of cDNA or gDNA derived from T cells, B-cell-depleted T cells, or PBMCs. Subjects who had been exposed to COVID-19, were actively infected with it, or had recovered from it provided the deeply sampled blood TCRbeta repertoires that made up the dataset. A freely available public database, intended as a resource for researchers studying the immune response to SARS-CoV-2, is where the repertoires were released. The samples were drawn from two sources: the first 160 participants of the ongoing ImmuneRACE study, and 1,000 to 1,500 subjects contributed by 6 global collaborators. A de-identified subject ID, COVID-19 status, age in years and sex were almost always included in the sample metadata. Where available, HLA class I and class II types were taken from metadata supplied by the sample provider and were not determined by assay-based typing. Study-wide conclusions, independent of this receptor: The quantity of clinical and demographic metadata differed by source and by participant and was supplied without curation.

From the germline V gene, CDR1 is SGHRS and CDR2 is YFSETQ. The CDR3 sequence holds 15 residues, the cysteine and phenylalanine included. Only the CDR3 region is kept as DNA, spanning 45 bases read in frame from base 1. The V end loses 4 bases and the J end loses 2 bases, and a stretch of 13 bases separates them. Each collaborating institution followed its own protocols to collect whole blood in K2EDTA tubes. For TCRbeta analysis, collaborators shipped samples as frozen whole blood, isolated PBMCs, or DNA extracted from either of those sample types. TCRbeta CDR3 regions were amplified from genomic DNA using the immunoSEQ Assay, a bias-controlled multiplex PCR. Under the source paper's analysis protocol: Within the assay, amplification of reference gene primers was used to estimate how many nucleated cells each sample contained. Sequence reads were collapsed and filtered to measure the absolute abundance of every unique TCRbeta CDR3 rearrangement. For each sample, productive Simpson clonality was calculated as the square root of Simpson's diversity index over productive rearrangements. Drawn from immuneACCESS, this table holds only the in-frame rearrangements with V and J called that TCRdb kept. Clones are partly lost; checked studies trace under half to an unresolved V gene and leave the rest unexplained. V and J calls and clone size are copied from that table; D and trimming were computed from the DNA. The sample table holds hundreds of thousands of clones, of which over 80% were seen once. Around 4.2% of the sample is in the top ten clones.

The rearrangement joined TRBV5-1 to TRBJ1-5, with a tentative D gene TRBD1 over 6 matching bases. Sequenced sample: peripheral blood. The origin of this receptor is a woman aged 50 to 65 with active or convalescent COVID-19. At the DNA level, the sequence is TGCGCCAGCAGCGTTGCAGGGGTGCGCAATCAGCCCCAGCATTTT. Translated, this is CASSVAGVRNQPQHF.